A single sample is the source of the 24 T cell receptor beta chains below, sequenced in a study of shared clonotypes between healthy human individuals. TCRdb's copy holds only in-frame clones and misses some; the assay was immunoSEQ multiplex PCR. The repertoire includes roughly 2 million clones, about 94% of them detected once, and 0.1% to 0.15% sits in the top ten. Specimen: naive CD4+ T cells sorted from blood. Subset here: CD45RA+ positively selected. These receptors were collected from a man aged 18 to 29 in good health.

This rearrangement joins TRBV19 to TRBJ1-1, with D possibly TRBD1 on 5 matching bases. Germline CDR1 reads LNHDA; CDR2 reads SQIVND (reference sequence). The CDR3 is made up of 16 amino acids. Trimming shortened V by 4 bases and J by 4 bases, and 19 bases separated the two germline ends. The DNA for the CDR3 is TGTGCCAGTAGTACACCGGGACCGCCAAGGGGCACTGAAGCTTTCTTT. Translating gives CASSTPGPPRGTEAFF. Complete variable domain (other parts from reference TRBV19 and TRBJ1-1): DGGITQSPKYLFRKEGQNVTLSCEQNLNHDAMYWYRQDPGQGLRLIYYSQIVNDFQKGDIAEGYSVSREKKESFPLTVTSAQKNPTAFYLCASSTPGPPRGTEAFFGQGTRLTVV.

The rearrangement uses TRBV4-3 and TRBJ2-5; no clear D. CDR1 and CDR2 (germline): LGHNA, YSLEER. Trimming left V 1 base short and J 0 bases short, with 9 bases between. The CDR3 loop spans 15 amino acids. The CDR3 nucleotides read TGCGCCAGCAGCCAAGTCGGCGGCTACCAAGAGACCCAGTACTTC. Its translation is CASSQVGGYQETQYF.

This chain links TRBV7-2 with TRBJ2-7; TRBD2 agrees at 7 bases. V lost 5 bases, J lost 2 bases, and 6 bases stayed unmatched. CDR3 size: 14 residues. The germline CDR1 and CDR2 sequences are SGHTA and FQGNSA. This chain's CDR3 is CASSKRDYAYEQYF. The DNA of the CDR3 is TGTGCCAGCAGCAAAAGGGACTACGCCTACGAGCAGTACTTC.

V is TRBV9 and J is TRBJ1-1, with D possibly TRBD1 on 5 matching bases. Trimming removed 0 bases at V and 4 bases at J, with 10 bases between. Germline V gene data show CDR1 as SGDLS and CDR2 as YYNGEE. CDR3 length equals 14 residues. The DNA of the CDR3 is TGTGCCAGCAGCGTAGGACAGCGGGCCACTGAAGCTTTCTTT. It encodes CASSVGQRATEAFF.

The J gene is TRBJ1-6, the V gene TRBV7-2; D perhaps matches TRBD1 (5 bases). This CDR3 region has 15 residues. The ends were cut back, 4 bases at V and 6 bases at J, with 13 bases in the middle. Looked up from germline, CDR1 is SGHTA and CDR2 is FQGNSA. CDR3 protein: CASSSSGLFNSPLHF. The CDR3 coding sequence is TGTGCCAGCAGCTCCTCGGGACTTTTTAATTCACCCCTCCACTTT.

V is TRBV5-6 and J is TRBJ2-7, with TRBD1 matching over 7 bases. Unmatched junction bases numbered 7, after V lost 3 bases and J lost 4 bases. The germline gives CDR1 SGHDT, CDR2 YYEEEE. CDR3 size: 14 residues. The CDR3 coding sequence is TGTGCCAGCAGCTGGCCCGGGACAGCGTACGAGCAGTACTTC. It is translated as CASSWPGTAYEQYF.

The chain couples TRBV30 to TRBJ1-1; the D is unclear. In germline, CDR1 is GTSNPN, CDR2 SVGIG (reference sequence). Trimming shortened V by 3 bases and J by 0 bases, and 14 bases separated the two germline ends. The length of the CDR3 is 15 residues. This CDR3 is CAWRPYWGMNTEAFF. The CDR3 DNA follows: TGTGCCTGGAGACCTTATTGGGGTATGAACACTGAAGCTTTCTTT.

V gene TRBV10-1 combines with J gene TRBJ1-1; D is possibly TRBD1 (6 bases). Per the germline V gene, CDR1 is WNHNN and CDR2 is SYGVQD (reference sequence). The CDR3 sequence is 13 residues long. V was cut by 8 bases and J by 2 bases, with 12 bases left in between. The CDR3 region has the DNA TGCGCCAGCCGGAGGGGGGAAAACACTGAAGCTTTCTTT. This codes for CASRRGENTEAFF.

CDR3 sequence (DNA): TGTGCCAGCAGCCCCAGAGCTGACCAAGAGACCCAGTACTTC. Amino acids: CASSPRADQETQYF. The gene calls are TRBV5-5 and TRBJ2-5; D gene unclear. Germline V gene data show CDR1 as SGHKS and CDR2 as YYEKEE (reference sequence). The CDR3 loop spans 14 amino acids. Trimming pared 4 bases from V and 0 bases from J, leaving 10 bases between.

The V gene is TRBV5-1, the J gene TRBJ2-4; no reliable D call. With 2 bases removed from V and 4 bases from J, the gap between germline ends came to 4 bases. This CDR3 comprises 12 residues. In germline, CDR1 is SGHRS, CDR2 YFSETQ. DNA for the CDR3: TGCGCCAGCAGCTTCGATAAAAACATTCAGTACTTC. Its translation: CASSFDKNIQYF.

The rearrangement links TRBV5-6 to TRBJ1-1, with a tentative D call TRBD1 (6 bases). Trimming took 4 bases from V and 0 from J, leaving 19 bases between them. This CDR3 has 17 amino acids. Germline assignment: CDR1 SGHDT and CDR2 YYEEEE. The CDR3 here is CASSPGTKPGMNTEAFF. The DNA for the CDR3 is TGTGCCAGCAGCCCAGGGACAAAGCCCGGAATGAACACTGAAGCTTTCTTT.

This chain links TRBV5-1 with TRBJ2-7; 9 bases map to TRBD1. This CDR3 has 14 amino acids. Germline trimming cut 7 bases from V and 5 bases from J; bases unmatched to any gene: 10. CDR1 is SGHRS and CDR2 is YFSETQ in the germline V gene. This CDR3 reads CASDPGQGRNEQYF. In nucleotides, the CDR3 is TGCGCCAGCGACCCGGGACAGGGAAGGAACGAGCAGTACTTC.

CDR3 sequence: CASSQGRNQPQHF. The CDR3 DNA follows: TGCGCCAGCAGCCAGGGTCGCAATCAGCCCCAGCATTTT. J is TRBJ1-5 and V is TRBV10-1; a weak D match, TRBD1 (5 bases). Between the trimmed V and J ends, which lost 6 bases and 2 bases, there was a span of 8 bases. The germline gives CDR1 WNHNN, CDR2 SYGVQD (reference sequence). The CDR3 consists of 13 residues.

J is TRBJ1-5 and V is TRBV6-6; D ambiguous. The CDR3 length is 12 residues. With 4 bases removed from V and 6 bases from J, the gap between germline ends came to 7 bases. Germline values: CDR1 MNHNY, CDR2 SVGAGI (reference sequence). Here the CDR3 DNA reads TGTGCCAGCAGTTCATTGGGTCAGCCCCAGCATTTT. The encoded protein is CASSSLGQPQHF.

This clone was observed a handful of times. The chain links TRBV4-1 to TRBJ1-6; D is possibly TRBD1 (5 bases). V was cut by 0 bases and J by 15 bases, with 12 bases left in between. Germline loops: CDR1 MGHRA, CDR2 YSYEKL. This CDR3 has 13 residues. CDR3 residues: CASSQEGPSHLHF. The CDR3 coding sequence is TGCGCCAGCAGCCAAGAGGGGCCATCGCACCTCCACTTT.

This clone has more than one count but fewer than ten. Other DNA sequences of this sample code for an identical CDR3. The chain couples TRBV6-5 to TRBJ1-3, with 8 bases aligning to TRBD1. Losses at the gene ends were 6 bases for V and 4 bases for J; bases not matched to a gene: 2. CDR1 and CDR2 (germline): MNHEY, SVGAGI. The CDR3 has 13 residues. The CDR3 loop is CASSRTGGNTIYF. The CDR3 DNA sequence: TGTGCCAGCAGCCGGACAGGGGGAAACACCATATATTTT.

The genes are TRBV19 and TRBJ1-6; a possible D gene is TRBD1 (6 bases). CDR3 length: 13 amino acids. Trimming took 9 bases from V and 3 from J, leaving 9 bases between them. Germline CDR1 is LNHDA and CDR2 is SQIVND (reference sequence). CDR3 in amino acids: CASRDNYNSPLHF. The CDR3 DNA follows: TGTGCCAGCAGGGACAACTATAATTCACCCCTCCACTTT.

V is TRBV5-6 and J is TRBJ1-6, with D uncertain. V lost 1 base and J lost 11, with 10 bases in between. The CDR3 loop spans 13 amino acids. CDR1 and CDR2 from the germline V gene are SGHDT and YYEEEE. CDR3 DNA sequence: TGTGCCAGCAGCTTGCTTGAGGGTGCACCCCTCCACTTT. Translation: CASSLLEGAPLHF.

This chain connects TRBV30 to TRBJ1-2, with D maybe TRBD1 (5 bases). Germline-derived CDR1 and CDR2 are GTSNPN and SVGIG (reference sequence). V gave up 7 bases and J gave up 5 bases, with 20 bases separating them. The CDR3 is 14 amino acids. This CDR3 reads CALERGIGIYGYTF. CDR3 coding DNA: TGTGCCTTGGAAAGGGGTATCGGAATTTATGGCTACACCTTC. Full variable domain (missing parts from reference TRBV30 and TRBJ1-2): SQTIHQWPATLVQPVGSPLSLECTVEGTSNPNLYWYRQAAGRGLQLLFYSVGIGQISSEVPQNLSASRPQDRQFILSSKKLLLSDSGFYLCALERGIGIYGYTFGSGTRLTVV.

The chain is built from TRBV7-8 and TRBJ2-7, with 13 bases matching TRBD2. Looked up from germline, CDR1 is SGHVS and CDR2 is FQNEAQ. J lost 3 bases, V lost 1 base, and 3 bases had no gene match. This CDR3 contains 16 residues. This chain's CDR3 is CASSLERTSGSYEQYF. In DNA, the CDR3 is TGTGCCAGCAGCTTAGAACGGACTAGCGGGAGCTACGAGCAGTACTTC.

The V call is TRBV5-1, the J call TRBJ2-3; D is possibly TRBD1 (6 bases). Germline CDR1 and CDR2: SGHRS and YFSETQ. V was clipped by 2 bases and J by 2 bases, with 12 bases between them. The CDR3 is made up of 15 amino acids. In DNA, the CDR3 is TGCGCCAGCAGCTTTATACAGGGCTACACAGATACGCAGTATTTT. As protein: CASSFIQGYTDTQYF.

This clone was seen just once. This specimen includes other DNA sequences encoding the same CDR3. The chain recombines TRBV25-1 with TRBJ1-5; a possible D gene is TRBD1 (5 bases). CDR1 is MGHDK, CDR2 SYGVNS, per germline. The CDR3 has 15 amino acids. The germline V and J ends were trimmed by 3 bases and 1 base, with 10 bases remaining between them. The CDR3 sequence: CASSDSQGSNQPQHF. The CDR3 region has the DNA TGTGCCAGCAGTGACTCGCAGGGCAGCAATCAGCCCCAGCATTTT.

Concerning this clone: Other DNA sequences in the sample encode the same CDR3. The chain is built from TRBV6-1 and TRBJ1-5; no definite D call. The CDR3 is made up of 13 amino acids. Trimming removed 4 bases from V and 2 bases from J, with 6 bases in between. CDR1 and CDR2 (germline): MNHNS, SASEGT. As DNA, the CDR3 is TGTGCCAGCAGTGTTCAGGGCAATCAGCCCCAGCATTTT. Its translation is CASSVQGNQPQHF.

V gene TRBV27 combines with J gene TRBJ2-7, with D possibly matching TRBD1 (5 bases). The CDR3 covers 16 residues. Germline CDR1 reads MNHEY; CDR2 reads SMNVEV (reference sequence). With 2 bases removed from V and 5 bases from J, the gap between germline ends came to 19 bases. The CDR3 reads CASSLLQRQGLNEQYF. DNA of the CDR3: TGTGCCAGCAGTTTACTTCAACGCCAGGGATTGAACGAGCAGTACTTC.